The 23 T cell receptor beta chains given below trace back to one sample, sequenced in a study of blood T cell repertoires in COVID-19. Produced via immunoSEQ multiplex PCR; TCRdb's table is partial and in-frame only. The repertoire holds about 230,000 clones, with 81% as singletons. The specimen was peripheral blood. These receptors were obtained from a woman older than 75 with acute or convalescent COVID-19.

The chain joins TRBV6-1 to TRBJ1-5; D remains unclear. This CDR3 has 15 residues. V gave up 2 bases and J gave up 3 bases, with 11 bases separating them. Germline loops: CDR1 MNHNS, CDR2 SASEGT. CDR3 nucleotide sequence: TGTGCCAGCAGTGAAAGAGGGCCTCACAATCAGCCCCAGCATTTT. Translated: CASSERGPHNQPQHF.

This chain joins TRBV6-5 and TRBJ1-5; 9 bases align to TRBD1. This CDR3 region has 15 residues. Trimming at V came to 7 bases and at J to 7 bases, leaving 11 bases not matched to a gene. Germline V lookup: CDR1 MNHEY, CDR2 SVGAGI. Here the CDR3 DNA reads TGTGCCAGCAAGGAATGGGGACAGGGAAACCAGCCCCAGCATTTT. Protein: CASKEWGQGNQPQHF.

A single count supports this clone. The chain is built from TRBV21-1 and TRBJ1-5; the table's D call, TRBD1, has no DNA check behind it. TRBV21-1 is shown as a pseudogene. There are 11 residues in the CDR3. CDR3 loop: CASSGASPQHF. CDR3 DNA sequence: TGTGCCAGCAGTGGGGCATCGCCCCAGCATTTT.

The chain recombines TRBV6-1 with TRBJ2-7, with 7 bases identical to TRBD1. The V and J ends lost 2 bases and 4 bases, in that order; junction bases with no gene match: 11. CDR1 and CDR2 (germline): MNHNS, SASEGT. The CDR3 consists of 16 residues. Here the CDR3 DNA reads TGTGCCAGCAGTGAAAGAATGACAGGGTCAGGGTACGAGCAGTACTTC. Protein sequence: CASSERMTGSGYEQYF.

The chain links TRBV29-1 to TRBJ1-5, with 7 bases that match TRBD1. The CDR3 covers 13 residues. V lost 7 bases, J lost 4 bases, and 7 bases stayed unmatched. CDR1 is SQVTM, CDR2 ANQGSEA, per germline. The CDR3 coding sequence is TGCAGCGCGTCCACAGGGGTTAATCAGCCCCAGCATTTT. Its translation is CSASTGVNQPQHF.

The chain uses TRBV25-1 and TRBJ1-2; possibly TRBD1 for D (5 bases). The germline V and J ends were trimmed by 6 bases and 0 bases, with 8 bases remaining between them. Germline V CDR1 and CDR2: MGHDK, SYGVNS. The CDR3 length is 13 residues. For the CDR3, the DNA is TGTGCCAGCAGCGGGACTCCTAACTATGGCTACACCTTC. This codes for CASSGTPNYGYTF.

Regarding this clone: This same CDR3 is encoded by further DNA sequences in the sample. This chain joins TRBV12-3 or TRBV12-4 and TRBJ1-1, with D perhaps TRBD1 (5 bases). This CDR3 spans 13 amino acids. Trimming removed 3 bases from V and 3 bases from J, with 8 bases in between. The CDR3 region is CASSFGRDTEAFF. Here the CDR3 DNA reads TGTGCCAGCAGTTTTGGCAGGGACACTGAAGCTTTCTTT.

The J gene is TRBJ2-7, the V gene TRBV6-1, with no clear D. V shed 3 bases and J shed 11 bases, with 8 bases lying between them. This CDR3 has 10 residues. The germline CDR1 and CDR2 sequences are MNHNS and SASEGT. The CDR3 sequence: CASSERLEYF. In DNA form, the CDR3 reads TGTGCCAGCAGTGAGAGATTAGAGTACTTC.

This clone has ten or more counts. The rearrangement links TRBV2 to TRBJ2-2; possibly TRBD1 for D (6 bases). The CDR3 runs to 14 residues. The germline V gene has CDR1 SNHLY and CDR2 FYNNEI. V shed 6 bases and J shed 2 bases, with 10 bases lying between them. The CDR3 sequence: CASRQGPNTGELFF. Written as DNA, the CDR3 is TGTGCCAGCAGACAGGGCCCCAACACCGGGGAGCTGTTTTTT.

This clone was counted only a few times. V usage is TRBV2 and J usage is TRBJ2-5; tentatively, D is TRBD1 (5 bases). Per the germline V gene, CDR1 is SNHLY and CDR2 is FYNNEI. Trimming removed 7 bases from V and 1 base from J, with 13 bases in between. This CDR3 comprises 14 residues. The CDR3 DNA sequence: TGTGCCAGCAATAAAGGACAACTCCAAGAGACCCAGTACTTC. It codes for CASNKGQLQETQYF.

This clone was seen a few times. The chain carries TRBV29-1 and TRBJ2-6; 7 nucleotides align to TRBD1. This CDR3 spans 14 amino acids. Germline lookup yields CDR1 SQVTM and CDR2 ANQGSEA. The V segment lost 5 bases and the J segment 2 bases; nucleotides outside the gene matches: 3. CDR3 in amino acids: CSVNRGTGANVLTF. Written as DNA, the CDR3 is TGCAGCGTTAACAGGGGAACTGGGGCCAACGTCCTGACTTTC.

This chain links TRBV4-1 with TRBJ1-3, with a possible D match to TRBD1 (6 bases). There are 16 residues in the CDR3. Trimming took off 4 bases at V and 4 bases at J, with 17 bases between the two ends. Germline V gives CDR1 MGHRA, CDR2 YSYEKL. CDR3 bases: TGCGCCAGCAGCCTGGGCAGGGGTCTCTTCGGAAACACCATATATTTT. It translates to CASSLGRGLFGNTIYF.

The V gene is TRBV28, the J gene TRBJ2-1; no definite D call. V lost 4 bases and J 5 bases, leaving 12 bases between the germline ends. Germline V gene data show CDR1 as MDHEN and CDR2 as SYDVKM. The CDR3 is made up of 14 amino acids. CDR3 residues: CASSSPGPHNEQFF. The CDR3 DNA follows: TGTGCCAGCAGTTCCCCCGGTCCTCACAATGAGCAGTTCTTC.

This rearrangement joins TRBV4-1 to TRBJ2-3, with D possibly TRBD2 on 6 matching bases. Germline V gene sequence: CDR1 MGHRA, CDR2 YSYEKL. The V end was cut by 4 bases, the J end by 4 bases, with 15 bases between. This CDR3 comprises 15 residues. The CDR3 DNA sequence: TGCGCCAGCAGCCGAGTGTCTACTAGCTCAGATACGCAGTATTTT. This translates into CASSRVSTSSDTQYF.

V usage is TRBV6-5 and J usage is TRBJ2-7; 10 bases agree with TRBD2. The CDR3 consists of 15 residues. The germline CDR1 and CDR2 sequences are MNHEY and SVGAGI. J lost 2 bases, V lost 6 bases, and 7 bases had no gene match. CDR3 DNA: TGTGCCAGCAGACCGGGACTAGCGCCTGCCTACGAGCAGTACTTC. Amino acids: CASRPGLAPAYEQYF.

The rearrangement links TRBV6-5 to TRBJ1-1; D unresolved. The V gene's germline CDR1 is MNHEY and CDR2 SVGAGI. Between the trimmed V and J ends, which lost 2 bases and 4 bases, there was a span of 8 bases. CDR3 length equals 13 residues. DNA of the CDR3: TGTGCCAGCAGTTACGGTTCGGGCACTGAAGCTTTCTTT. It codes for CASSYGSGTEAFF.

This clone was detected once. The genes are TRBV18 and TRBJ2-6; D perhaps matches TRBD1 (6 bases). The CDR3 is made up of 17 amino acids. With 4 bases removed from V and 0 bases from J, the gap between germline ends came to 13 bases. Germline CDR1 is KGHSH and CDR2 is LQKENI. CDR3 coding DNA: TGTGCCAGCTCACAAAGGACAGACAACTCTGGGGCCAACGTCCTGACTTTC. The encoded protein is CASSQRTDNSGANVLTF.

The rearrangement joins TRBV7-8 to TRBJ1-4; D perhaps matches TRBD1 (6 bases). V was cut by 4 bases and J by 6 bases, with 12 bases left in between. Germline V CDR1 and CDR2: SGHVS, FQNEAQ. The CDR3 is made up of 14 amino acids. CDR3 in amino acids: CASSWGGGDEKLFF. CDR3 nucleotides: TGTGCCAGCAGCTGGGGCGGGGGCGATGAAAAACTGTTTTTT.

This rearrangement joins TRBV6-6 to TRBJ1-5; no definite D call. This CDR3 region has 13 residues. Germline lookup yields CDR1 MNHNY and CDR2 SVGAGI (reference sequence). V was cut by 11 bases and J by 0 bases, with 11 bases left in between. The CDR3 nucleotides are TGTGCCGCCACTGCCGGTAGCAATCAGCCCCAGCATTTT. It specifies CAATAGSNQPQHF.

This clone appeared a single time. The chain employs TRBV6-5 and TRBJ1-5, with D possibly TRBD1 on 6 matching bases. The length of the CDR3 is 14 residues. The germline gives CDR1 MNHEY, CDR2 SVGAGI. V was clipped by 6 bases and J by 6 bases, with 15 bases between them. CDR3: CASRTGFDGQPQHF. The CDR3 DNA is TGTGCCAGCAGGACAGGATTTGACGGTCAGCCCCAGCATTTT.

The chain employs TRBV7-9 and TRBJ2-1; weak D call: TRBD2 (6 bases). V lost 5 bases and J 8 bases, leaving 19 bases between the germline ends. Germline CDR1 SEHNR, CDR2 FQNEAQ (reference sequence). The CDR3 is 15 amino acids. The CDR3 sequence is CASSPRDLIGHEQFF. Here the CDR3 DNA reads TGTGCCAGCAGCCCTCGGGACTTAATCGGACATGAGCAGTTCTTC.

J is TRBJ2-1 and V is TRBV4-1; D ambiguous. Germline CDR1 reads MGHRA; CDR2 reads YSYEKL. Trimming removed 0 bases from V and 0 bases from J, with 12 bases in between. The CDR3 spans 17 residues. CDR3 residues: CASSQEATVRSYNEQFF. In DNA, the CDR3 is TGCGCCAGCAGCCAAGAAGCTACGGTCCGCTCCTACAATGAGCAGTTCTTC.

This chain connects TRBV5-1 to TRBJ1-2, with D unresolved. The germline V gene encodes CDR1 SGHRS and CDR2 YFSETQ. V was trimmed by 7 bases and J by 0 bases, leaving 7 bases between them. This CDR3 has 12 amino acids. The chain's CDR3 is CASVSANYGYTF. DNA for the CDR3: TGCGCCAGCGTTTCAGCTAACTATGGCTACACCTTC.